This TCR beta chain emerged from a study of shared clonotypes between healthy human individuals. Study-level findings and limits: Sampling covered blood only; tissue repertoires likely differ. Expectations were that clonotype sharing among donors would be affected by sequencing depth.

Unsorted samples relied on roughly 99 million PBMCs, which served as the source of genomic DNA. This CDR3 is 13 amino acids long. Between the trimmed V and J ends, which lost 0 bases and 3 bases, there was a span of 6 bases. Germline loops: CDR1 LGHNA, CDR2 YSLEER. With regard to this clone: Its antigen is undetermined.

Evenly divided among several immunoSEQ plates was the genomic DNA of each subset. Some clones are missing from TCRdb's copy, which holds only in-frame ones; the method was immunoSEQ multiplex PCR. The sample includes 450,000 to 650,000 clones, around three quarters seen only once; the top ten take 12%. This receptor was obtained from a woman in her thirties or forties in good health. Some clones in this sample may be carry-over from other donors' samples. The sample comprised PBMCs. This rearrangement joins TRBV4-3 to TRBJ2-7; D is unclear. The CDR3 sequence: CASSQEVFYEQYF. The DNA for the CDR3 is TGCGCCAGCAGCCAAGAAGTCTTCTACGAGCAGTACTTC.